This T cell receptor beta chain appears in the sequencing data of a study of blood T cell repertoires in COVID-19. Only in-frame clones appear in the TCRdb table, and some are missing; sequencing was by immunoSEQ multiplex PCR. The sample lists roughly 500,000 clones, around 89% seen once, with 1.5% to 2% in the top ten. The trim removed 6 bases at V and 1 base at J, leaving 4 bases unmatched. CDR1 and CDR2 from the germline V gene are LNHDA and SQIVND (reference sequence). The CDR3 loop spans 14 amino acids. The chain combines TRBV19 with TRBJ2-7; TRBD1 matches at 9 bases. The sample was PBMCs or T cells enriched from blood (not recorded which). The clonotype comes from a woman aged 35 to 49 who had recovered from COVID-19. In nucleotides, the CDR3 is TGTGCCAGTAGACCACAGGGGGCTTCCTACGAGCAGTACTTC. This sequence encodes CASRPQGASYEQYF.